The 9 T cell receptor beta chains presented below share a single source sample, sequenced in a study of breast tumors, draining lymph nodes, adjacent tissues. One entry per CDR3 protein results from TCRdb running MiXCR on the multiplex PCR reads. The sample has 20,000 to 25,000 distinct CDR3 sequences, more than 25% seen once. The sample taken for sequencing was breast tumor tissue. These receptors were collected from a female donor with breast cancer. Some clones in this sample may be carry-over from other donors' samples.

This chain connects TRBV5-1 to TRBJ2-7; D perhaps matches TRBD2 (5 bases). V lost 0 bases to trimming and J lost 7 bases, with 5 bases between them. CDR1 is SGHRS, CDR2 YFSETQ, per germline. The CDR3 loop spans 11 amino acids. The CDR3 DNA reads as TGCGCCAGCAGCTTGGCGGGGGAGCAGTACTTC. Its protein product is CASSLAGEQYF.

This clonotype was seen at least ten times. This chain uses TRBV28 with TRBJ2-3; 9 nucleotides agree with TRBD2. Germline lookup yields CDR1 MDHEN and CDR2 SYDVKM. The CDR3 spans 16 residues. Trimming at V came to 5 bases and at J to 0 bases, leaving 6 bases not matched to a gene. The CDR3 region has the DNA TGTGCCAGCAGTCCAGTAGCGGGAGCTAGCACAGATACGCAGTATTTT. Translating gives CASSPVAGASTDTQYF.

The chain joins TRBV5-1 to TRBJ2-3; no clear D. With 4 bases removed from V and 1 base from J, the gap between germline ends came to 13 bases. The CDR3 is 15 amino acids. In germline, CDR1 is SGHRS, CDR2 YFSETQ. The CDR3 nucleotides read TGCGCCAGCAGCCTGGATGGACCTCGCACAGATACGCAGTATTTT. It specifies CASSLDGPRTDTQYF.

V usage is TRBV18 and J usage is TRBJ2-3; D gene uncertain. CDR3 size: 17 residues. Looked up from germline, CDR1 is KGHSH and CDR2 is LQKENI. Trimming pared 4 bases from V and 0 bases from J, leaving 17 bases between. The CDR3 sequence: CASSRGERHASTDTQYF. The DNA of the CDR3 is TGTGCCAGCTCACGAGGCGAGAGACACGCTAGCACAGATACGCAGTATTTT.

This clonotype was observed at least ten times. The rearrangement links TRBV4-1 to TRBJ2-1, with TRBD2 matching over 12 bases. V was clipped by 3 bases and J by 7 bases; unmatched bases: 4. The CDR3 loop spans 15 amino acids. Germline values: CDR1 MGHRA, CDR2 YSYEKL. CDR3 coding DNA: TGCGCCAGCAGCCACCTAGCGGGAGGGCCAAATGAGCAGTTCTTC. This translates into CASSHLAGGPNEQFF.

This clonotype was seen only once. This clone may be a read error of a much larger clone one base away. The V and J genes are TRBV9 and TRBJ1-2, with D perhaps matching TRBD1 (5 bases). Germline V gene sequence: CDR1 SGDLS, CDR2 YYNGEE. This CDR3 contains 14 residues. V lost 7 bases, J lost 8 bases, and 21 bases lay in between. The CDR3 region has the DNA TGTGCCAGCGGCCCAAGACAGATTTTACTGGGCTACACCTTC. Its protein product is CASGPRQILLGYTF.

To note about this clonotype: A single base separates this from a much larger clone, so it may be a read error. This chain links TRBV4-2 with TRBJ2-1, with 10 bases aligning to TRBD1. Germline V gene lookup returns CDR1 LGHNA and CDR2 YNFKEQ. The CDR3 extends over 17 amino acids. CDR3 sequence: CASSLTSGTGAYNEQSF. The DNA for the CDR3 is TGTGCCAGCAGCCTAACCTCCGGGACAGGGGCCTACAATGAGCAGTCCTTC.

This clonotype was seen many times. The chain employs TRBV29-1 and TRBJ1-2; no definite D call. CDR3 length: 11 amino acids. V gave up 3 bases and J gave up 8 bases, with 10 bases separating them. CDR1 and CDR2 (germline): SQVTM, ANQGSEA. The CDR3 DNA reads TGCAGCGTTGATGGGGTGTGGGGCTACACCTTC. Amino acid sequence: CSVDGVWGYTF.

This clonotype was recorded at least ten times. The chain joins TRBV20-1 to TRBJ2-2; TRBD2 agrees at 10 bases. Germline values: CDR1 DFQATT, CDR2 SNEGSKA (reference sequence). There are 14 residues in the CDR3. The ends lost 6 bases at V and 3 bases at J; junction bases unmatched: 4. Here the CDR3 reads CSARLAGHTGELFF. CDR3 nucleotides: TGCAGTGCAAGACTAGCGGGCCACACCGGGGAGCTGTTTTTT.